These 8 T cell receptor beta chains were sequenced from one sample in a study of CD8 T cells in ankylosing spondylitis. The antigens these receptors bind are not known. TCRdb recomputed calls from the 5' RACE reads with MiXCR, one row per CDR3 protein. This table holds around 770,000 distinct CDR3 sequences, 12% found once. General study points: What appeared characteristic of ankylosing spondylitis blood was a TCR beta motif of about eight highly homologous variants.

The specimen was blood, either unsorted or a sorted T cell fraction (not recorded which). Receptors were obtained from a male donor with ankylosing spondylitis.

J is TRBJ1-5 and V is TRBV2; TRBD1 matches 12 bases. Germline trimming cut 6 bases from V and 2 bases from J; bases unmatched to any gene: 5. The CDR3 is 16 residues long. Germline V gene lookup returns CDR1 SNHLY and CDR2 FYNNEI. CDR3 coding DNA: TGTGCCAGCAGGGGACAGGGGGCTCGTGGCAATCAGCCCCAGCATTTT. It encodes CASRGQGARGNQPQHF.

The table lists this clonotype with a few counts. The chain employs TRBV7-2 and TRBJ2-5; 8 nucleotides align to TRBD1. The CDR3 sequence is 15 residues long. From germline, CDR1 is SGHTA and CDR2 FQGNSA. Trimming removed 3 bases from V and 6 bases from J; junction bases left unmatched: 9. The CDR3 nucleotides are TGTGCCAGCAGCTTCTCCCCCCAGGGGGCGAAGACCCAGTACTTC. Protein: CASSFSPQGAKTQYF.

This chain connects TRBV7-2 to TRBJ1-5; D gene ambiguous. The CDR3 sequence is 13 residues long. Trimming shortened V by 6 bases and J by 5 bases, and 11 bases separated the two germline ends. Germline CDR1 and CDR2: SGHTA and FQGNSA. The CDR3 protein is CASSPDEDQPQHF. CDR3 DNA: TGTGCCAGCAGTCCGGACGAGGATCAGCCCCAGCATTTT.

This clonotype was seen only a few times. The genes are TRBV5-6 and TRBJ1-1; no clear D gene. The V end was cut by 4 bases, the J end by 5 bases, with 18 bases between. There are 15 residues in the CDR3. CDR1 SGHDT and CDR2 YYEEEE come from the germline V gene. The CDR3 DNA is TGTGCCAGCAGCGCCCCTCCGGGGTCGGAGACTGAAGCTTTCTTT. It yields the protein CASSAPPGSETEAFF. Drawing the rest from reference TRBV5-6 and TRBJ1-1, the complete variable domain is DAGVTQSPTHLIKTRGQQVTLRCSPKSGHDTVSWYQQALGQGPQFIFQYYEEEERQRGNFPDRFSGHQFPNYSSELNVNALLLGDSALYLCASSAPPGSETEAFFGQGTRLTVV.

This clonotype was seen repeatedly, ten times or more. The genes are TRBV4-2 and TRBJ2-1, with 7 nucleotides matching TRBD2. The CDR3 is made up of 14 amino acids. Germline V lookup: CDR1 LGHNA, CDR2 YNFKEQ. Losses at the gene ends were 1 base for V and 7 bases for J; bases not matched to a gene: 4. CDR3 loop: CASSQGLAENEQFF. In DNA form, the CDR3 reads TGTGCCAGCAGCCAAGGGCTAGCGGAGAATGAGCAGTTCTTC.

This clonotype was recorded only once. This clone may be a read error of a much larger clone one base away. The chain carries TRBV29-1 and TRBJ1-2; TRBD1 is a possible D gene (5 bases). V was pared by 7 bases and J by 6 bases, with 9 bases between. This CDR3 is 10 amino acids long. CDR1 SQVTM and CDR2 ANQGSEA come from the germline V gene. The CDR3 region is CSAGADGYTF. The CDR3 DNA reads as TGCAGCGCCGGGGCAGATGGCTACACCTTC. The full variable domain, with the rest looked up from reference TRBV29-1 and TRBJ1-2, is SAVISQKPSRDICQRGTSLTIQCQVDSQVTMMFWYRQQPGQSLTLIATANQGSEATYESGFVIDKFPISRPNLTFSTLTVSNMSPEDSSIYLCSAGADGYTFGSGTRLTVV.

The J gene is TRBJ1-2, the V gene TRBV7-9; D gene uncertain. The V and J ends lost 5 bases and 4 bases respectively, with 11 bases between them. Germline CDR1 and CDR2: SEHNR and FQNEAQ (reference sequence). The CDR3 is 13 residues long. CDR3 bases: TGTGCCAGCAGCCCGATCAGAGCCTATGGCTACACCTTC. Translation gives CASSPIRAYGYTF.

The CDR3 sequence: CASSQYRLSYNEQFF. The DNA of the CDR3 is TGTGCCAGCAGTCAATACAGGCTCTCCTACAATGAGCAGTTCTTC. The chain carries TRBV2 and TRBJ2-1; tentatively, D is TRBD1 (5 bases). The CDR3 consists of 15 residues. V lost 5 bases and J lost 0, with 11 bases in between. Germline CDR1 reads SNHLY; CDR2 reads FYNNEI.